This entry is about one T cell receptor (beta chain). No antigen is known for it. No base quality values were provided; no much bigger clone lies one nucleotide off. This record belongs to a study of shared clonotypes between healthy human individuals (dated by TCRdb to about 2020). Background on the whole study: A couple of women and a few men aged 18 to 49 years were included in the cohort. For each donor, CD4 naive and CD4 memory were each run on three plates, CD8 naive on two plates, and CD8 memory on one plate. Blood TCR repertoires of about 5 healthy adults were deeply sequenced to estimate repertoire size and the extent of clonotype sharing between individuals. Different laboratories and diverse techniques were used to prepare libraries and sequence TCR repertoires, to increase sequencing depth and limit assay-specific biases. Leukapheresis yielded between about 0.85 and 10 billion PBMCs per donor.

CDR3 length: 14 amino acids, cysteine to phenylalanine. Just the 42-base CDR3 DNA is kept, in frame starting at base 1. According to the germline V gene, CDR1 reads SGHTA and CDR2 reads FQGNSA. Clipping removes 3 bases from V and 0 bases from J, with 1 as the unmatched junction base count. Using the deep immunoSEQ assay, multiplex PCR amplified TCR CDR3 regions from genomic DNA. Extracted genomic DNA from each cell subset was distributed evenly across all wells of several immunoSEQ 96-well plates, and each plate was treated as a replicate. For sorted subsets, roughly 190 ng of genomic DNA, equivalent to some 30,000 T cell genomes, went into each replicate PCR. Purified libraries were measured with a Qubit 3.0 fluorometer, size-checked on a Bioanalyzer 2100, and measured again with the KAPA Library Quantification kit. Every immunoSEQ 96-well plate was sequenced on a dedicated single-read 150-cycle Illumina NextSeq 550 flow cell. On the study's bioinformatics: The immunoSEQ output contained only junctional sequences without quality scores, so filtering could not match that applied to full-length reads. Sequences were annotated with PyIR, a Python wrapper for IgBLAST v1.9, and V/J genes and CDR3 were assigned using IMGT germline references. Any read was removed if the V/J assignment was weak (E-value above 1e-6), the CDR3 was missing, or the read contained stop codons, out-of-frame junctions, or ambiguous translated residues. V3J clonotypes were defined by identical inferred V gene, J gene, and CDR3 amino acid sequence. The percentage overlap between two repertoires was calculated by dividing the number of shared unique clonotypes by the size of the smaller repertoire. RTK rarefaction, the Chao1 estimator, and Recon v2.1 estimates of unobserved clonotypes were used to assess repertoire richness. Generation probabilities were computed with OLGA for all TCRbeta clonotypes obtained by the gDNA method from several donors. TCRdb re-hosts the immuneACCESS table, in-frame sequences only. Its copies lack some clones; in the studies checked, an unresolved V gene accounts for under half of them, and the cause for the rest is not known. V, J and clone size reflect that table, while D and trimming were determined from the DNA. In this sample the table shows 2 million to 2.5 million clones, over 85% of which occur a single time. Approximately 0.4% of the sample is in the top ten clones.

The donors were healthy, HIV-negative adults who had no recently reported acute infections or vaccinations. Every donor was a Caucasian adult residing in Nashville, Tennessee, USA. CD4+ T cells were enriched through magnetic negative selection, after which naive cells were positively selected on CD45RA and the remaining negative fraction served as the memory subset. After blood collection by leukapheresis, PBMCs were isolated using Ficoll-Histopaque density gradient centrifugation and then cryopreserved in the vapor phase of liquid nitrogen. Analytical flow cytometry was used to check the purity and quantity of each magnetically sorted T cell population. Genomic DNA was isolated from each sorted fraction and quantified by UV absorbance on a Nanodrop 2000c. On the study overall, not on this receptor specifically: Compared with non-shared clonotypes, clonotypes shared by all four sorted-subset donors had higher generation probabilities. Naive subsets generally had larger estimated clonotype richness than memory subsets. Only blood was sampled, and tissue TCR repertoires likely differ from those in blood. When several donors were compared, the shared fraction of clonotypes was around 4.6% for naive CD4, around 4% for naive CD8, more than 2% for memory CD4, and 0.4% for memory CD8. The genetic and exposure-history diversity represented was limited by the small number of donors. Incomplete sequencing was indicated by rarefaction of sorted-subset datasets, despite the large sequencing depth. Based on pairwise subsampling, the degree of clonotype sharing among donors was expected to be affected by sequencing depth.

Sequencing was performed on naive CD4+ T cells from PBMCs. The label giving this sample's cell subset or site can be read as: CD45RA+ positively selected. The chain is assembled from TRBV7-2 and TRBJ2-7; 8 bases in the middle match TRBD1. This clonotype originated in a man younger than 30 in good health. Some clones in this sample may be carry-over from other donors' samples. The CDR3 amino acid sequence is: CASSFGQGSYEQYF. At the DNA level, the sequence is TGTGCCAGCAGCTTTGGACAGGGCTCCTACGAGCAGTACTTC.